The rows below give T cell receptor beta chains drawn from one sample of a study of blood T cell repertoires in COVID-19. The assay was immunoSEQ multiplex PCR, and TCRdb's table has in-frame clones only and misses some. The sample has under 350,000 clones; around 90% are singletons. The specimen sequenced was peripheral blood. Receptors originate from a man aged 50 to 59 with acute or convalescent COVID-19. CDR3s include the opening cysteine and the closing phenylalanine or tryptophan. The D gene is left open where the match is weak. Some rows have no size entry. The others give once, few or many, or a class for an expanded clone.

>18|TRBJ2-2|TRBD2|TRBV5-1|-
CASSPGGLAGGNTGELFF
TGCGCCAGCAGCCCCGGCGGCCTAGCGGGGGGTAACACCGGGGAGCTGTTTTTT
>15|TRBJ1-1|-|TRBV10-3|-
CAISGGPGEHTEAFF
TGTGCCATCAGTGGAGGTCCAGGGGAACACACTGAAGCTTTCTTT
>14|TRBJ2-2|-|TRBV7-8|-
CASSLELLTGELFF
TGTGCCAGCAGCTTAGAACTGCTAACCGGGGAGCTGTTTTTT
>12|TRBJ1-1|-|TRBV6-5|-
CASSLARADAFF
TGTGCCAGCAGCCTAGCCCGAGCTGACGCTTTCTTT
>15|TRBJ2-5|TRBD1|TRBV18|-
CASSPETGGVGTQYF
TGTGCCAGCTCACCAGAGACAGGGGGTGTCGGGACCCAGTACTTC
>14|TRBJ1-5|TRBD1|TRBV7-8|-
CASSPRTGDQPQHF
TGTGCCAGCAGCCCCAGGACAGGGGATCAGCCCCAGCATTTT
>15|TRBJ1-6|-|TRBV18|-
CASSPGGGHNSPLHF
TGTGCCAGCTCCCCGGGGGGGGGCCATAATTCACCCCTCCACTTT
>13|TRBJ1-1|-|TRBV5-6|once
CASSPGLDTEAFF
TGTGCCAGCAGCCCTGGACTTGACACTGAAGCTTTCTTT
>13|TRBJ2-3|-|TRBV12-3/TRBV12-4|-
CASSFAEGDTQYF
TGTGCCAGCAGTTTTGCGGAGGGAGATACGCAGTATTTT
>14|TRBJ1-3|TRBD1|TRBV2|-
CASRGQGSGNTIYF
TGTGCCAGCAGGGGACAGGGCTCTGGAAACACCATATATTTT
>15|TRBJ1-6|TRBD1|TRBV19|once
CASTPTGVRNSPLHF
TGTGCCAGTACTCCGACAGGGGTGCGGAATTCACCCCTCCACTTT
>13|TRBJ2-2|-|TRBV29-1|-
CSVDFRNTGELFF
TGCAGCGTTGACTTTAGGAACACCGGGGAGCTGTTTTTT
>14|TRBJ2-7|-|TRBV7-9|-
CASSPPLAGGEQYF
TGTGCCAGCAGCCCCCCTCTCGCGGGCGGCGAGCAGTACTTC
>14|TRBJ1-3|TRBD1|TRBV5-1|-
CASSHDRAGNTIYF
TGCGCCAGCAGCCATGACAGGGCTGGAAACACCATATATTTT
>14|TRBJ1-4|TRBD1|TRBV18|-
CASLLDRADEKLFF
TGTGCCAGCTTGCTGGACAGGGCCGACGAAAAACTGTTTTTT
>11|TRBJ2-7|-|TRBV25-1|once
CASSEGYEQYF
TGTGCCAGTTCTGAGGGCTACGAGCAGTACTTC
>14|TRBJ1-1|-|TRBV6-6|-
CASSYWTDNTEAFF
TGTGCCAGCAGTTATTGGACAGACAACACTGAAGCTTTCTTT
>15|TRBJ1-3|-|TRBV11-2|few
CASSLDQLSGNTIYF
TGTGCCAGCAGCTTAGACCAACTCTCTGGAAACACCATATATTTT
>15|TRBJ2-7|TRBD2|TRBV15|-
CATSKRGRGPYEQYF
TGTGCCACCAGCAAACGGGGGAGGGGTCCTTACGAGCAGTACTTC
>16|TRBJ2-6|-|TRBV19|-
CASSPTGRSGANVLTF
TGTGCCAGTAGTCCCACAGGGCGCTCTGGGGCCAACGTCCTGACTTTC
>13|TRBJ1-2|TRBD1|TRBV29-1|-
CSVEDRSLYGYTF
TGCAGCGTTGAGGACAGGTCCCTCTATGGCTACACCTTC
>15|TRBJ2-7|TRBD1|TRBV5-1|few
CASSPRTGKDYEQYF
TGCGCCAGCAGCCCTAGGACAGGGAAAGACTACGAGCAGTACTTC